This T cell receptor beta chain was observed in a study of vaccination and CD4 T cells after COVID-19. Background on the study: Blood was drawn a median roughly 66 days post second dose, range 14 to 241. Overlapping SARS-CoV-2, HCoV-NL63, HCoV-OC43 and HCoV-229E spike peptides were used to stimulate cells.

Sequenced with the Oncomine TCR Beta short-read assay was DNA taken from cultured CD4+ T cells. TCRdb fed the PCR reads into MiXCR, producing one record per CDR3 protein. The table lists about 16,000 distinct CDR3 sequences, under 40% of them singletons. Study-wide findings and caveats: Counts of SARS-CoV-2-reactive clonotypes had a median that went from around 20 to 38, a nonsignificant change.

Judged by abundance, this clonotype is medium-sized (0.01 to 0.1%). Antigen specificity is unknown. Treatment defined: approximately nine-day PBMC culture with coronavirus spike peptide pools or control peptides (ViraFEST assay). The CDR3 contains 16 residues. After removal of 3 bases from V and 3 bases from J, the junction contained 6 bases not matched to a gene. Germline CDR1 is KGHDR and CDR2 is SFDVKD. The sequence was collected from a human donor with COVID-19. Sequencing input: cultured CD4+ T cells from blood. The rearrangement links TRBV24-1 to TRBJ2-2, with 7 positions matching TRBD1. CDR3 nucleotide sequence: TGTGCCACCAGTGATGGCAGGGGGTGGGACACCGGGGAGCTGTTTTTT. Its translation: CATSDGRGWDTGELFF.